This passage covers 22 T cell receptor beta chains from one sample sequenced in a study of T cell changes during pregnancy in multiple sclerosis. Produced via immunoSEQ multiplex PCR; TCRdb's table is partial and in-frame only. The sample shows roughly 56,000 clones, roughly 88% of them seen only once. Sequenced here: peripheral blood, sampled in the first trimester of pregnancy. Every receptor here comes from a female donor with multiple sclerosis, enrolled in a pregnancy study.

The chain joins TRBV6-5 to TRBJ1-2, with D possibly matching TRBD1 (6 bases). Between the trimmed V and J ends, which lost 5 bases and 4 bases, there was a span of 17 bases. The CDR3 length is 15 residues. Germline CDR1 and CDR2: MNHEY and SVGAGI. The CDR3 nucleotides read TGTGCCAGCAGTAAAACAGGGTTGGCGGGCTATGGCTACACCTTC. It yields the protein CASSKTGLAGYGYTF.

This chain connects TRBV27 to TRBJ1-4; no reliable D call. V lost 2 bases to trimming and J lost 3 bases, with 10 bases between them. Germline CDR1 is MNHEY and CDR2 is SMNVEV (reference sequence). The CDR3 covers 15 residues. The CDR3 loop is CASSLIWASNEKLFF. CDR3 nucleotides: TGTGCCAGCAGTTTAATCTGGGCCTCTAATGAAAAACTGTTTTTT.

The chain combines TRBV9 with TRBJ2-5; 13 bases are shared with TRBD2. Germline-derived CDR1 and CDR2 are SGDLS and YYNGEE. This CDR3 is 17 amino acids long. J gave up 5 bases and V 4 bases, and 11 bases lay outside the gene matches. As DNA, the CDR3 is TGTGCCAGCAGCCCCCACGGACTAGCGGGAGTCGAGGAGACCCAGTACTTC. Translation: CASSPHGLAGVEETQYF.

The V and J genes are TRBV10-3 and TRBJ1-2, with D perhaps matching TRBD1 (6 bases). Germline V lookup: CDR1 ENHRY, CDR2 SYGVKD. V lost 5 bases and J 4 bases, leaving 8 bases between the germline ends. The CDR3 is 12 residues long. In nucleotides, the CDR3 is TGTGCCATCAGTATGGACAGCTATGGCTACACCTTC. Its protein is CAISMDSYGYTF.

Concerning this clone: Distinct nucleotide sequences in the sample also encode this CDR3. The chain combines TRBV7-2 with TRBJ2-3; the D gene is possibly TRBD2 (5 bases). Germline CDR1 SGHTA, CDR2 FQGNSA. V dropped 1 base and J dropped 0 bases, with 8 bases sitting between them. The length of the CDR3 is 15 residues. Here the CDR3 reads CASSLGGLSTDTQYF. As DNA, the CDR3 is TGTGCCAGCAGCTTAGGCGGGCTTAGCACAGATACGCAGTATTTT.

This rearrangement joins TRBV6-5 to TRBJ2-1; D uncertain. Per germline, CDR1 MNHEY and CDR2 SVGAGI. The CDR3 consists of 12 residues. The V gene lost 5 bases and the J gene lost 8 bases, with 10 bases spanning the gap. This CDR3 reads CASSPSMHEQFF. The CDR3 DNA is TGTGCCAGCAGTCCATCTATGCATGAGCAGTTCTTC.

This chain connects TRBV7-9 to TRBJ1-2, with 11 bases identical to TRBD1. V shed 3 bases, J shed 4 bases, and the junction held 1 base outside the gene matches. CDR3 length: 14 amino acids. Germline values: CDR1 SEHNR, CDR2 FQNEAQ (reference sequence). CDR3 bases: TGTGCCAGCAGCTTTGGGACAGGGGGCTATGGCTACACCTTC. Translated, it gives CASSFGTGGYGYTF.

This clone was recorded a few times. V and J are TRBV5-1 and TRBJ2-3; TRBD2 agrees at 8 bases. This CDR3 spans 14 amino acids. The germline gives CDR1 SGHRS, CDR2 YFSETQ. V lost 7 bases, J lost 3 bases, and 7 bases stayed unmatched. CDR3 nucleotide sequence: TGCGCCAGCCATGACGGGGGGGTGACAGATACGCAGTATTTT. Translating it yields CASHDGGVTDTQYF.

This chain joins TRBV6-4 and TRBJ2-3; D not certain. This CDR3 spans 12 amino acids. V was cut by 7 bases and J by 0 bases, with 5 bases left in between. Germline CDR1 MRHNA, CDR2 SNTAGT. The chain's CDR3 is CASTRSTDTQYF. The CDR3 bases are TGTGCCAGCACTCGGAGCACAGATACGCAGTATTTT.

The rearrangement joins TRBV6-1 to TRBJ2-1; D is possibly TRBD1 (6 bases). The CDR3 runs 12 residues. Germline V gene sequence: CDR1 MNHNS, CDR2 SASEGT. V was trimmed by 5 bases and J by 7 bases, leaving 9 bases between them. The CDR3 nucleotides read TGTGCCAGCAGTCAGGGGATTAATGAGCAGTTCTTC. It translates to CASSQGINEQFF.

The V call is TRBV21-1, the J call TRBJ2-1; TRBD2 reflects the table's D call only, with no check against the DNA. TRBV21-1 is a pseudogene locus. The CDR3 length is 16 residues. CDR3 in DNA: TGTGCCAGCAGCAAAGTTCCCCGGACTCTAGACGATGAGCAGTTCTTC. It codes for CASSKVPRTLDDEQFF.

This chain joins TRBV9 and TRBJ2-1, with TRBD2 as a possible D gene (5 bases). This CDR3 region has 15 residues. In germline, CDR1 is SGDLS, CDR2 YYNGEE. V lost 0 bases to trimming and J lost 2 bases, with 9 bases between them. The CDR3: CASSVVGGPYNEQFF. The CDR3 bases are TGTGCCAGCAGCGTAGTTGGAGGCCCCTACAATGAGCAGTTCTTC.

The rearrangement joins TRBV27 to TRBJ2-5, with a possible D match to TRBD2 (5 bases). The CDR3 sequence is 14 residues long. Germline CDR1 MNHEY, CDR2 SMNVEV (reference sequence). V lost 0 bases and J lost 5, with 10 bases in between. In DNA, the CDR3 is TGTGCCAGCAGTTTATCGGCACTAGGGGAGACCCAGTACTTC. Its protein product is CASSLSALGETQYF.

By share, this clone ranks as medium-sized. The rearrangement joins TRBV19 to TRBJ2-1; 8 bases line up with TRBD2. This CDR3 is built from 15 residues. Germline assignment: CDR1 LNHDA and CDR2 SQIVND (reference sequence). V lost 4 bases and J lost 4; bases outside the gene matches: 6. The CDR3 loop reads CASSTVRGGYNEQFF. The CDR3 DNA follows: TGTGCCAGTAGTACGGTACGCGGGGGGTACAATGAGCAGTTCTTC.

This rearrangement joins TRBV2 to TRBJ2-5; the match to TRBD1 covers 10 bases. The CDR3 totals 14 residues. Trimming took 6 bases from V and 5 from J; bases not matched to a gene: 6. Germline V CDR1 and CDR2: SNHLY, FYNNEI. DNA of the CDR3: TGTGCCAGCAGCGACGACAGGGGGCATGAGACCCAGTACTTC. It specifies CASSDDRGHETQYF.

The CDR3 DNA is TGTGCCAGCAGTCCAGGGGGGCCTATTCTAGGAGAGCAGTACTTC. This codes for CASSPGGPILGEQYF. This chain joins TRBV28 and TRBJ2-7; possibly TRBD1 for D (7 bases). The length of the CDR3 is 15 residues. V was shortened by 5 bases and J by 7 bases, with 21 bases between the two germline ends. The germline V gene has CDR1 MDHEN and CDR2 SYDVKM.

The chain recombines TRBV19 with TRBJ2-7; D is perhaps TRBD2 (6 bases). V was shortened by 5 bases and J by 3 bases, with 14 bases between the two germline ends. Germline CDR1 reads LNHDA; CDR2 reads SQIVND (reference sequence). The CDR3 is 14 amino acids. The CDR3 DNA sequence: TGTGCCAGTAGTGGGGCGGGAATGAACTACGAGCAGTACTTC. Amino acid sequence: CASSGAGMNYEQYF.

V gene TRBV11-2 combines with J gene TRBJ2-7, with a weak D call TRBD2 (6 bases). Per the germline V gene, CDR1 is SGHAT and CDR2 is FQNNGV. This CDR3 has 14 residues. V lost 1 base and J 3 bases, leaving 10 bases between the germline ends. Here the CDR3 reads CASSLGSSDYEQYF. The CDR3 DNA follows: TGTGCCAGCAGCTTAGGCTCTAGCGACTACGAGCAGTACTTC.

This chain connects TRBV7-8 to TRBJ2-7, with TRBD2 identical over 8 bases. With 5 bases clipped from V and 2 bases from J, the junction kept 17 bases outside the gene matches. Germline lookup yields CDR1 SGHVS and CDR2 FQNEAQ. The CDR3 has 18 amino acids. The CDR3 loop is CASSRKPRDSGSPYEQYF. CDR3 coding DNA: TGTGCCAGCAGCCGCAAGCCAAGAGACAGCGGGAGTCCCTACGAGCAGTACTTC.

This sequence joins TRBV6-6 and TRBJ1-1; D remains unclear. The CDR3 runs 14 residues. Germline V gives CDR1 MNHNY, CDR2 SVGAGI (reference sequence). Trimming pared 5 bases from V and 4 bases from J, leaving 14 bases between. CDR3 sequence: CASSRGLHFTEAFF. CDR3 sequence (DNA): TGTGCCAGCAGTCGCGGACTCCATTTCACTGAAGCTTTCTTT.

V gene TRBV28 combines with J gene TRBJ2-1; no clear D. V lost 1 base and J lost 4, with 5 bases in between. Germline V lookup: CDR1 MDHEN, CDR2 SYDVKM. The CDR3 is 13 amino acids. In nucleotides, the CDR3 is TGTGCCAGCAGTTTATCCCGGTACAATGAGCAGTTCTTC. Its protein product is CASSLSRYNEQFF.

V usage is TRBV19 and J usage is TRBJ2-2; the D gene is possibly TRBD2 (5 bases). Trimming removed 3 bases from V and 3 bases from J, with 8 bases in between. Germline V lookup: CDR1 LNHDA, CDR2 SQIVND (reference sequence). The CDR3 length is 14 residues. This chain's CDR3 is CASSIGRDTGELFF. The CDR3 region has the DNA TGTGCCAGTAGTATTGGGAGAGACACCGGGGAGCTGTTTTTT.